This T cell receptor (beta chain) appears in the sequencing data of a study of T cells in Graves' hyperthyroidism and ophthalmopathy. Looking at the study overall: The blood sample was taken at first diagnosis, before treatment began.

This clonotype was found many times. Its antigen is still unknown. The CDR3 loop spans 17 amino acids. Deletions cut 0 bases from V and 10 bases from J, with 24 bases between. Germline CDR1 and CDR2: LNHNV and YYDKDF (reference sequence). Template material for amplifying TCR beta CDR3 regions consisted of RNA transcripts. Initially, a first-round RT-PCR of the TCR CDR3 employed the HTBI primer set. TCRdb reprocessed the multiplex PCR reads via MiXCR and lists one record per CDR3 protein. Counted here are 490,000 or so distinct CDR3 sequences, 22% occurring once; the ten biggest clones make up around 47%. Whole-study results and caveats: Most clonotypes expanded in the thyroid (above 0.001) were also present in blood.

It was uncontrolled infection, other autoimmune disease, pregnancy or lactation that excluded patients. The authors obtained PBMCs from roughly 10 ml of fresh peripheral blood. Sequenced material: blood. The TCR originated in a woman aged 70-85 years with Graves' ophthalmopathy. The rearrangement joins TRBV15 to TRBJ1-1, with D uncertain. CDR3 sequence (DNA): TGTGCCACCAGCAGAGATCCGGCAGCTAAGCAAGGAAATGGAGCTTTCTTT. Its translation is CATSRDPAAKQGNGAFF.